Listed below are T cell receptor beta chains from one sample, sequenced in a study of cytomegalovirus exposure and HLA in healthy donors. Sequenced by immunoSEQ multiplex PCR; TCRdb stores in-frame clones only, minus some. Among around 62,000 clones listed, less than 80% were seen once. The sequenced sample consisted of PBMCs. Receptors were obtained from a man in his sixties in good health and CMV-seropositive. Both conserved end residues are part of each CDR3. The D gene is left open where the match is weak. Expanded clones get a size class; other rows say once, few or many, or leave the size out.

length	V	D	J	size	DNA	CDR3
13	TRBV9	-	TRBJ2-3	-	TGTGCCAGCAGCGTAGCGGTCACAGATACGCAGTATTTT	CASSVAVTDTQYF
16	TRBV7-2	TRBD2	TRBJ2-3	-	TGTGCCAGCAGCTTCAGGACTAGCGGGAACACAGATACGCAGTATTTT	CASSFRTSGNTDTQYF
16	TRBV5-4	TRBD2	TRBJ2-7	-	TGTGCCAGCAGCTTCGGGGGGGCGGGAGTAACGTACGAGCAGTACTTC	CASSFGGAGVTYEQYF
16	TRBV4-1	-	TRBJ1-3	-	TGCGCCAGCAGCCCAGTGTTAAGGGGTTCTGGAAACACCATATATTTT	CASSPVLRGSGNTIYF
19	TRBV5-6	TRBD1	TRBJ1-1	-	TGTGCCAGCAGCTTCTTTTACCGGGACAGGGTAAGGGGTAGCACTGAAGCTTTCTTT	CASSFFYRDRVRGSTEAFF
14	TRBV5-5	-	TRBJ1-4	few	TGTGCCAGCAGCTTAGGACTGTTTAATGAAAAACTGTTTTTT	CASSLGLFNEKLFF
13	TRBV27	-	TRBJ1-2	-	TGTGCCAGCAGTCGAGATCCAGGCTATGGCTACACCTTC	CASSRDPGYGYTF
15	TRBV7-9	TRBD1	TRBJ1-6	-	TGTGCCAGCAGTCCAGGGGGCTCCTATAATTCACCCCTCCACTTT	CASSPGGSYNSPLHF
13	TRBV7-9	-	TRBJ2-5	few	TGTGCCAGCAGCTTAGAGGAGCTGGAGACCCAGTACTTC	CASSLEELETQYF
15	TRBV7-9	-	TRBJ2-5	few	TGTGCCAGCAGCTTAGTCGGGGGGCCTGGAGAGACCCAGTACTTC	CASSLVGGPGETQYF